The rows below give T cell receptor beta chains drawn from one sample of a study of blood T cells in healthy people across ages. TCRdb used MiXCR to reprocess the 5' RACE reads, holding one entry per CDR3 protein. The table shows approximately 900,000 distinct CDR3 sequences, with about 27% occurring only once. The data also belong to a second study, concerning T cells of mothers and their children.

Material for sequencing was blood. These receptor sequences come from a middle-aged woman in good health. Each CDR3 is given with its conserved first and last residue. A D gene is named only where the DNA matches it firmly. Clone size is not always given. Where it is, it says once, few, many or a class for expanded clones.

cdr3_nt	cdr3_aa	d_call	clone_size	v_call	j_call
TGTGCCAGCAGGCCGGCAGGGAACCCCGATGGCTACACCTTC	CASRPAGNPDGYTF	NA	few	TRBV28	TRBJ1-2
TGTGCCAGCAACTCGTGGGGAGGCACAGATACGCAGTATTTT	CASNSWGGTDTQYF	NA	NA	TRBV9	TRBJ2-3
TGTGCCAGCAGTCGCGCGGCAGGGGGCATCTATGGCTACACCTTC	CASSRAAGGIYGYTF	TRBD1	many	TRBV12-3/TRBV12-4	TRBJ1-2
TGTGCCAGCAGCCCGGGGGGTAGGGAGGCAGATACGCAGTATTTT	CASSPGGREADTQYF	TRBD2	NA	TRBV27	TRBJ2-3
TGTGCCAGCAGCGTGACAGGGCTCCAAACTGAAGCTTTCTTT	CASSVTGLQTEAFF	TRBD1	few	TRBV9	TRBJ1-1
TGTGCCGGCAGCCCCCGGACAGGGAGGGTTGGCACAGATACGCAGTATTTT	CAGSPRTGRVGTDTQYF	NA	few	TRBV5-6	TRBJ2-3
TGTGCCAGCAGCTTAGACCCGGGACAGGGTAGTGGCTACACCTTC	CASSLDPGQGSGYTF	TRBD1	NA	TRBV7-9	TRBJ1-2
TGTGCCAGCAGTTTAATCGGGGGGCGGCGAGAGACCCAGTACTTC	CASSLIGGRRETQYF	NA	few	TRBV28	TRBJ2-5
TGTGCCAGCAAGGTCCGCGGGGTATCCTACAATGAGCAGTTCTTC	CASKVRGVSYNEQFF	NA	NA	TRBV2	TRBJ2-1
TGTGCCAGCAGAAACAGGGGGCCCACTGATACGCAGTATTTT	CASRNRGPTDTQYF	TRBD1	few	TRBV6-1	TRBJ2-3
TGTGCCAGCAGCCCCCGACCGGGGGTGTCAGAGACCCAGTACTTC	CASSPRPGVSETQYF	NA	NA	TRBV7-3	TRBJ2-5
TGCAGTGCCCCACTAGCGAGAGGCACAGATACGCAGTATTTT	CSAPLARGTDTQYF	TRBD2	NA	TRBV20-1	TRBJ2-3
TGTGCCAGCAGTTTATTATCTAGCGGGGGGGCCAGTGCGGCTGGGGCCAACGTCCTGACTTTC	CASSLLSSGGASAAGANVLTF	TRBD2	NA	TRBV27	TRBJ2-6
TGTGCCAGCAGGGGGACAGGGGTAGGGAGTCAGCCCCAGCATTTT	CASRGTGVGSQPQHF	TRBD1	many	TRBV12-3/TRBV12-4	TRBJ1-5
TGTGCCAGCAGCAGCGTCAGGGGGCTCGGTGGCTACACCTTC	CASSSVRGLGGYTF	TRBD1	few	TRBV7-2	TRBJ1-2
TGCGCCAGCAGCCAAGATCCGGGCTATTCACCCCTCCACTTT	CASSQDPGYSPLHF	NA	NA	TRBV4-1	TRBJ1-6
TGTGCCAGCAGCTTGCCCAAACCGGGACTAGCGGGCCGACCCTCCTACGAGCAGTACTTC	CASSLPKPGLAGRPSYEQYF	TRBD2	many	TRBV7-2	TRBJ2-7
TGTGCCTGGAGGGACACCAGGAACACTGAAGCTTTCTTT	CAWRDTRNTEAFF	NA	few	TRBV30	TRBJ1-1
TGTGCCAGCAGCTTAGCGGTTGCAGGTAATCAGCCCCAGCATTTT	CASSLAVAGNQPQHF	NA	few	TRBV7-8	TRBJ1-5
TGTGCCAGCGGGGACAGGGGAAGGGGTGGCTACACCTTC	CASGDRGRGGYTF	TRBD1	many	TRBV7-2	TRBJ1-2
TGTGCCAGCAGCAGATGGGGGGGAGGGACTGAAGCTTTCTTT	CASSRWGGGTEAFF	NA	many	TRBV9	TRBJ1-1
TGCAGCGTTGGCGATCCGCGGGTGGATGAGCAGTTCTTC	CSVGDPRVDEQFF	NA	NA	TRBV29-1	TRBJ2-1
TGTGCCAGCAGCTACACAGGATTCAATCAGCCCCAGCATTTT	CASSYTGFNQPQHF	NA	NA	TRBV6-5	TRBJ1-5
TGTGCCAGCAGTTTCACCCCGGATGGCTACACCTTC	CASSFTPDGYTF	NA	NA	TRBV12-3/TRBV12-4	TRBJ1-2
TGTGCCAGCAGTGAATGGGGGGACGCCAAAAACATTCAGTACTTC	CASSEWGDAKNIQYF	NA	NA	TRBV2	TRBJ2-4
TGTGCCAGCACCGTTATGGCCACCTACGAGCAGTACTTC	CASTVMATYEQYF	NA	NA	TRBV7-9	TRBJ2-7
TGTGTCAGTAGTATAGGGGTCGGGTACAATGAGCAGTTCTTC	CVSSIGVGYNEQFF	NA	few	TRBV19	TRBJ2-1
TGCGCCAGCAGTGAGGACAGGCCGAACACCGGGGAGCTGTTTTTT	CASSEDRPNTGELFF	TRBD1	NA	TRBV5-1	TRBJ2-2
TGTGCCAGTAGTCCCCCGGGACAGGGAAGGGGTGGCTACACCTTC	CASSPPGQGRGGYTF	TRBD1	few	TRBV28	TRBJ1-2
TGCAGCGTGGGACAGGGAAAGGGGGAGACCCAGTACTTC	CSVGQGKGETQYF	TRBD1	few	TRBV29-1	TRBJ2-5
TGTGCCAGCAGTTTATTTTCCGGGACAACTAATGAAGAACTGTTTTTT	CASSLFSGTTNEELFF	NA	NA	TRBV28	TRBJ1-4
TGCAGCGTTGAGCTAGCGGGGGTGAACACCGGGGAGCTGTTTTTT	CSVELAGVNTGELFF	TRBD2	NA	TRBV29-1	TRBJ2-2
TGTGCCAGCAGTTTGCAGGGGTTGAGCAATCAGCCCCAGCATTTT	CASSLQGLSNQPQHF	NA	many	TRBV12-3/TRBV12-4	TRBJ1-5
TGTGCCAGTCAACGGACCGGAGCTAACTATGGCTACACCTTC	CASQRTGANYGYTF	NA	once	TRBV9	TRBJ1-2
TGCAGTGCTAGAGATCAAGTCACTGAGCAGTTCTTC	CSARDQVTEQFF	NA	many	TRBV20-1	TRBJ2-1
TGCAGTGCTAGACCGGGACTAGAAGGAGAGACCCAGTACTTC	CSARPGLEGETQYF	TRBD2	few	TRBV20-1	TRBJ2-5
TGTGCCAGCAGCTTCGGGTTAGAGAATGAAAAACTGTTTTTT	CASSFGLENEKLFF	NA	NA	TRBV5-6	TRBJ1-4
TGTGCCAGCAGTGAGAGGGACCGGGGAAGTCGGGAGCTGTTTTTT	CASSERDRGSRELFF	NA	NA	TRBV6-1	TRBJ2-2
TGTGCCAGCAGCTCCATGCGCAGCGGCCCAAGAGAGACCCAGTACTTC	CASSSMRSGPRETQYF	NA	NA	TRBV7-2	TRBJ2-5
TGTGCCAGCAGTCCACCCCCCGGGCCCTTTAACACTGAAGCTTTCTTT	CASSPPPGPFNTEAFF	NA	NA	TRBV12-3/TRBV12-4	TRBJ1-1
TGCGCCAGCAGCCCCGGGACAGGTCTAAGCTCTGGAAACACCACATATTTT	CASSPGTGLSSGNTTYF	TRBD1	NA	TRBV5-1	TRBJ1-3
TGCAGTGCTACTAAATCGTCCCTTGGGGCAGCTAACTATGGCTACACCTTC	CSATKSSLGAANYGYTF	NA	few	TRBV20-1	TRBJ1-2
TGTGCCAGCACCGGGATACTTCCTTTTTCCTACGAGCAGTACTTC	CASTGILPFSYEQYF	NA	many	TRBV6-6	TRBJ2-7
TGCGGTGCTGTGAGCGGAGAGCGCAATGAGCAGTTCTTC	CGAVSGERNEQFF	NA	NA	TRBV20-1	TRBJ2-1
TGTGCCAGCAGTGCCGGGACTAGCGGGGGGGCCGTGGAGGAGCAGTTCTTC	CASSAGTSGGAVEEQFF	TRBD2	many	TRBV27	TRBJ2-1
TGTGCCACCAGTGATTATCAGGCGGGGAGCACAGATACGCAGTATTTT	CATSDYQAGSTDTQYF	NA	many	TRBV24-1	TRBJ2-3
TGCAGTGCTAGTTCCGGGACTAGCGGGATCTACGAGCAGTACTTC	CSASSGTSGIYEQYF	TRBD2	NA	TRBV20-1	TRBJ2-7
TGTGCCAGCAGCCGACAGTTGACCTACAATGAGCAGTTCTTC	CASSRQLTYNEQFF	NA	many	TRBV28	TRBJ2-1
TGCAGCGTTGGAAGAGGGACACTCTCCTACGAGCAGTACTTC	CSVGRGTLSYEQYF	NA	many	TRBV29-1	TRBJ2-7
TGCAGTGCTAGACCAGGGACAGGGGAGGGCTACGAGCAGTACTTC	CSARPGTGEGYEQYF	TRBD1	few	TRBV20-1	TRBJ2-7
TGCGCCAGCAGCCAAGCGATCTCTAGCGGGGCATATTCCTACGAGCAGTACTTC	CASSQAISSGAYSYEQYF	TRBD2	many	TRBV4-1	TRBJ2-7